This T cell receptor (beta chain) came from a study of blood T cells in healthy people across ages. Through a sample-barcoded 5' primer and a J-beta primer mix, a second PCR was run for roughly 7 to 11 cycles. One entry per CDR3 protein results from TCRdb running MiXCR on the 5' RACE reads. The sample carries 790,000 or so distinct CDR3 sequences, about 42% recorded once. In this sample, this clonotype turned up a few times. The TCR comes from a man older than 75 in good health. Sequencing was done on a sample of blood.

The CDR3 spells CASSLTMDRGDIQYF. CDR3 coding DNA: TGTGCCAGCAGCTTAACTATGGACAGGGGGGACATTCAGTACTTC. The V and J genes are TRBV7-3 and TRBJ2-4; 10 positions match TRBD1. Germline V gene data show CDR1 as SGHTA and CDR2 as FQGTGA. V lost 0 bases and J lost 8; bases outside the gene matches: 4. CDR3 length: 15 amino acids. Looking up the rest from reference TRBV7-3 and TRBJ2-4 gives the full variable domain: GAGVSQTPSNKVTEKGKYVELRCDPISGHTALYWYRQSLGQGPEFLIYFQGTGAADDSGLPNDRFFAVRPEGSVSTLKIQRTERGDSAVYLCASSLTMDRGDIQYFGAGTRLSVL.